The next 4 T cell receptor gamma chains were all read from a single sample in a study of intestinal T cells in coeliac disease. LymphoTrack primers amplified TRG sequences from approximately 200 ng of biopsy DNA. TCRdb reapplied CATT to the multiplex PCR reads. The sample contains approximately 1,800 gamma-chain clones, about 50% of which appear only once. Fewer than 11 formalin-fixed paraffin-embedded scrolls, each 5 µm thick, supplied each case's genomic DNA. The sequenced sample consisted of a duodenal biopsy. The receptors were sampled from a human donor with celiac disease.

The chain carries TRGV10 and TRGJ1 or TRGJ2. TRGV10 is sorted into the ORF group, with uncertain function. The CDR3 is made up of 12 amino acids. In nucleotides, the CDR3 is TGTGCGCGTGGGATCTTTTATTATAAGAAACTCTTT. As protein: CARGIFYYKKLF.

Of note for this clone: This could be a read error, since a much larger clone is one nucleotide away. The DNA is left out, because the CDR3 cannot be placed on it with certainty; the CDR3 is given as TCRdb lists it. CDR3 residues: CTTVPAGLESTGWFKIF. The chain is built from TRGV11 and TRGJP1. TRGV11 is labeled an ORF, and its function is uncertain. The CDR3 is 17 residues long, counting both termini.

The V and J genes are TRGV8 and TRGJ1 or TRGJ2. Germline V gene sequence: CDR1 VENAVY, CDR2 YDSYNSRV. V shed 3 bases and J 0 bases; nucleotides not matched to a gene: 8. The CDR3 has 15 residues. The CDR3 sequence is CATWDLMLNYYKKLF. CDR3 DNA sequence: TGTGCCACCTGGGATTTGATGTTGAATTATTATAAGAAACTCTTT.

This sequence joins TRGV8 and TRGJP2. The CDR3 sequence is 19 residues long. The V gene's germline CDR1 is VENAVY and CDR2 YDSYNSRV. The V segment lost 0 bases and the J segment 4 bases; nucleotides outside the gene matches: 17. The CDR3 DNA reads TGTGCCACCTGGGATAGGCCGCGTGGGAACGTTAATAGTGATTGGATCAAGACGTTT. Protein: CATWDRPRGNVNSDWIKTF.